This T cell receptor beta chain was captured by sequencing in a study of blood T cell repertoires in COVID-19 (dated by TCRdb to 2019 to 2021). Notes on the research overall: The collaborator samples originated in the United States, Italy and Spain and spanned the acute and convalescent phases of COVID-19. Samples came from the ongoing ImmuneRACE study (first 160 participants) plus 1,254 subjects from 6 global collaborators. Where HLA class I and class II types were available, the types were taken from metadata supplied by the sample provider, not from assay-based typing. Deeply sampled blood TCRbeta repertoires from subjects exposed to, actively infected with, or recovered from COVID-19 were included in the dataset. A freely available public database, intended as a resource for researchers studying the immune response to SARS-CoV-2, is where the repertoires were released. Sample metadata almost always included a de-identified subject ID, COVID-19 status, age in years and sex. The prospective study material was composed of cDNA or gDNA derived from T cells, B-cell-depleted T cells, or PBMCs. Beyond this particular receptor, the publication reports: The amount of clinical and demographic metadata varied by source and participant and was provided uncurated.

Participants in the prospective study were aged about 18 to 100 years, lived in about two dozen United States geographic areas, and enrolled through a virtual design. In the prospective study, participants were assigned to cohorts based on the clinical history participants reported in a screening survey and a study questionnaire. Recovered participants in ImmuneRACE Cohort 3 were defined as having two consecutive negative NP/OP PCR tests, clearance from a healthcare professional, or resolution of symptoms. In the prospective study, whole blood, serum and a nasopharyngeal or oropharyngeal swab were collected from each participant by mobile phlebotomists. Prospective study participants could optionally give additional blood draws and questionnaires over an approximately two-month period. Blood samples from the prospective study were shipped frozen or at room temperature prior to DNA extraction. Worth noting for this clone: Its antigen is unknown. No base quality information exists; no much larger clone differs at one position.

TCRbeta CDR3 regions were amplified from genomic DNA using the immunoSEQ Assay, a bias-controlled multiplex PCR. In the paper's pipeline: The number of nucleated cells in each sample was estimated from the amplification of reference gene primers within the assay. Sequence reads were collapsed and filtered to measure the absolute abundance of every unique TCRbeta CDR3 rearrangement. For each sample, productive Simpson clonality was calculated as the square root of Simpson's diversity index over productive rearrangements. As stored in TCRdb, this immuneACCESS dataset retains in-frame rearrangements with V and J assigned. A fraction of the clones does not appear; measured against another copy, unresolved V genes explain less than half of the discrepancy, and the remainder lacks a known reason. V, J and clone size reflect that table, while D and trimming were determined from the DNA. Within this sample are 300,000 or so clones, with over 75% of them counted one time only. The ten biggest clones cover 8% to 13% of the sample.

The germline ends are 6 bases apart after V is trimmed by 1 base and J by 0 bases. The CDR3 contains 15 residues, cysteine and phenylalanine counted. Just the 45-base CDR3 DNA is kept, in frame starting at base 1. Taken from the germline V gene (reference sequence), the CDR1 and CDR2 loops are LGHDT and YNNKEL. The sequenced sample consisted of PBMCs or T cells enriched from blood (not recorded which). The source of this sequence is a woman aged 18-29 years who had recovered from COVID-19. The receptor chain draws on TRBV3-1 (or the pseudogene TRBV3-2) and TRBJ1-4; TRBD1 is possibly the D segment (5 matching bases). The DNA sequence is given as TGTGCCAGCAGCCAAGTAGGGGCAACTAATGAAAAACTGTTTTTT. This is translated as CASSQVGATNEKLFF.